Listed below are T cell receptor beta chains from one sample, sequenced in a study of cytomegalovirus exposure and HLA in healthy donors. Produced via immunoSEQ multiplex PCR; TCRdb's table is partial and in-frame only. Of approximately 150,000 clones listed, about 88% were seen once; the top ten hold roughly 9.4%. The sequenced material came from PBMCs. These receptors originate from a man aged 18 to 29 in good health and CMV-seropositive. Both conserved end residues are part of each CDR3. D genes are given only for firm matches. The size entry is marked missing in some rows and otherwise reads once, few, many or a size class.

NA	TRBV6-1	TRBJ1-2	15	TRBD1	CAIEPLQGSRYGYTF	TGTGCCATCGAACCTTTACAGGGGAGCCGCTATGGCTACACCTTC
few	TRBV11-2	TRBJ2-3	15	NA	CASSTDSLTGHTQYF	TGTGCCAGCAGCACGGACTCCCTGACCGGGCATACGCAGTATTTT
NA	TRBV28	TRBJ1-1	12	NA	CASSPFRAGAFF	TGTGCCAGCAGCCCCTTTCGGGCGGGGGCTTTCTTT
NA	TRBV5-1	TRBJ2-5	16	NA	CASSLGAAAGQETQYF	TGCGCCAGCAGCTTAGGGGCGGCGGCAGGACAAGAGACCCAGTACTTC
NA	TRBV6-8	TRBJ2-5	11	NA	CAIYEAETQYF	TGTGCCATCTATGAGGCTGAGACCCAGTACTTC
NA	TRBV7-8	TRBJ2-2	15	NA	CASSLTAPNTGELFF	TGTGCCAGCAGCCTGACAGCACCGAACACCGGGGAGCTGTTTTTT
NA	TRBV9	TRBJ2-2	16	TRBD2	CASSPLAGGYAGELFF	TGTGCCAGCAGCCCGCTAGCGGGAGGGTACGCCGGGGAGCTGTTTTTT
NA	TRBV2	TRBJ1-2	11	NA	CATRRAEGYTF	TGTGCCACCCGGAGGGCGGAGGGCTACACCTTC
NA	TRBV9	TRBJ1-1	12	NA	CASSVVGERAFF	TGTGCCAGCAGCGTAGTGGGTGAGAGGGCTTTCTTT
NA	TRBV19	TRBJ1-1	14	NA	CASSISSENTEAFF	TGTGCCAGTAGTATAAGTTCAGAGAACACTGAAGCTTTCTTT
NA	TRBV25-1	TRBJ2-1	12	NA	CASSESVPEQFF	TGTGCCAGCAGTGAATCTGTCCCTGAGCAGTTCTTC
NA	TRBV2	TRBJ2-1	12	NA	CASAGQRDEQFF	TGTGCCAGCGCGGGACAGCGGGATGAGCAGTTCTTC
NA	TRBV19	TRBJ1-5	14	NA	CASSIKGYNQPQHF	TGTGCCAGTAGTATCAAGGGGTACAATCAGCCCCAGCATTTT
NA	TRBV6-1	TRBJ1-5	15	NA	CASREELYSNQPQHF	TGTGCCAGCAGGGAAGAGCTATATAGCAATCAGCCCCAGCATTTT